These 31 T cell receptor beta chains were all obtained from the same sample, sequenced in a study of T cell responses to AZD1222 COVID-19 vaccine (dated by TCRdb to about 2021). Receptors were amplified or captured by the immunoSEQ multiplex PCR assay. Imported from immuneACCESS, the table was reduced by TCRdb to in-frame sequences with V and J called. These copies leave out some clones; in studies compared against another copy, an unresolved V gene accounts for under half, and the cause of the remainder is not known. The sample records about 130,000 clones, 93% of which are singletons. The ten largest make up roughly 0.87% of the sample. This specimen's time point label, per the study, means: baseline before first vaccination. The sequencing here drew on peripheral blood, taken on day 0 of AZD1222 vaccination. These receptors all stem from an adult in good health.

V gene TRBV4-1 combines with J gene TRBJ1-6; 7 nucleotides align to TRBD1. Germline-derived CDR1 and CDR2 are MGHRA and YSYEKL. With 3 bases clipped from V and 5 bases from J, the junction kept 4 bases outside the gene matches. The CDR3 runs to 15 residues. DNA of the CDR3: TGCGCCAGCAGCCAGCTGGGACAGAATAATTCACCCCTCCACTTT. Its protein product is CASSQLGQNNSPLHF.

V usage is TRBV10-3 and J usage is TRBJ2-1; D is ambiguous. The CDR3 consists of 13 residues. Germline CDR1 and CDR2: ENHRY and SYGVKD. The V and J ends lost 2 bases and 4 bases respectively, with 6 bases between them. The CDR3 DNA follows: TGTGCCATCAGTGAGCCCGGTTACAATGAGCAGTTCTTC. Protein: CAISEPGYNEQFF.

The chain has TRBV10-3 and TRBJ1-1; D gene ambiguous. The V gene's germline CDR1 is ENHRY and CDR2 SYGVKD. V shed 6 bases and J shed 1 base, with 9 bases lying between them. CDR3 size: 13 residues. As DNA, the CDR3 is TGTGCCATCAGCGCCGGCGGGAACACTGAAGCTTTCTTT. Translating it yields CAISAGGNTEAFF.

The V call is TRBV2, the J call TRBJ2-7; tentatively, D is TRBD1 (5 bases). There are 13 residues in the CDR3. Between the trimmed V and J ends, which lost 7 bases and 6 bases, there was a span of 16 bases. CDR1 is SNHLY, CDR2 FYNNEI, per germline. The CDR3 DNA reads as TGTGCCAGCAAAGACGCTTTGGGGCTCGAGCAGTACTTC. It specifies CASKDALGLEQYF.

The chain joins TRBV10-3 to TRBJ1-2; TRBD1 matches 8 bases. Germline loops: CDR1 ENHRY, CDR2 SYGVKD. The CDR3 runs to 12 residues. J was trimmed by 8 bases and V by 9 bases; bases with no gene match: 8. The CDR3, as DNA: TGTGCCATTTTGGACAGGGCAGAGGGCTACACCTTC. Its protein product is CAILDRAEGYTF.

This chain uses TRBV30 with TRBJ1-1; TRBD1 matches at 7 bases. CDR3 length: 13 amino acids. The V gene's germline CDR1 is GTSNPN and CDR2 SVGIG (reference sequence). With 8 bases clipped from V and 0 bases from J, the junction kept 6 bases outside the gene matches. DNA for the CDR3: TGTGCCGCCAGACAGGGATTGAACACTGAAGCTTTCTTT. As protein: CAARQGLNTEAFF.

This chain uses TRBV6-1 with TRBJ2-1; the D is unclear. Trimming removed 3 bases at V and 1 base at J, with 10 bases between. CDR1 and CDR2 (germline): MNHNS, SASEGT. The CDR3 has 15 amino acids. The CDR3 DNA is TGTGCCAGCAGTGAGGTCGGCGTTTCCTACAATGAGCAGTTCTTC. Translation gives CASSEVGVSYNEQFF.

The V call is TRBV4-2, the J call TRBJ1-2, with D unclear. Germline assignment: CDR1 LGHNA and CDR2 YNFKEQ. V was trimmed by 3 bases and J by 2 bases, leaving 13 bases between them. The CDR3 runs to 15 residues. CDR3 protein: CASSHEPGRNYGYTF. The CDR3, as DNA: TGTGCCAGCAGCCATGAACCAGGCAGGAACTATGGCTACACCTTC.

V is TRBV12-3 or TRBV12-4 and J is TRBJ1-1; D might be TRBD1 (5 bases). Trimming shortened V by 4 bases and J by 6 bases, and 9 bases separated the two germline ends. This CDR3 contains 12 residues. CDR3 loop: CASSSGTPEAFF. CDR3 DNA: TGTGCCAGCAGTTCAGGGACCCCTGAAGCTTTCTTT.

The rearrangement joins TRBV27 to TRBJ1-5; D remains unclear. Germline CDR1 is MNHEY and CDR2 is SMNVEV (reference sequence). Trimming removed 1 base from V and 1 base from J, with 11 bases in between. The CDR3 contains 16 residues. The CDR3 region has the DNA TGTGCCAGCAGTTTATATGCGGGCGCCAGCAATCAGCCCCAGCATTTT. Translating gives CASSLYAGASNQPQHF.

The chain joins TRBV6-5 to TRBJ2-7, with TRBD2 as a possible D gene (6 bases). The CDR3 length is 14 residues. V lost 0 bases, J lost 3 bases, and 9 bases lay in between. Germline-derived CDR1 and CDR2 are MNHEY and SVGAGI. CDR3 in DNA: TGTGCCAGCAGTTACTCGGAGGGGTTCTACGAGCAGTACTTC. This encodes CASSYSEGFYEQYF.

The chain is built from TRBV19 and TRBJ1-5; 7 bases are shared with TRBD1. In germline, CDR1 is LNHDA, CDR2 SQIVND (reference sequence). J lost 3 bases, V lost 5 bases, and 7 bases had no gene match. This CDR3 contains 15 residues. DNA of the CDR3: TGTGCCAGTAGTCCTTACAGGGGTCCCAATCAGCCCCAGCATTTT. This encodes CASSPYRGPNQPQHF.

The rearrangement links TRBV5-4 to TRBJ1-1; D not certain. The V end was cut by 4 bases, the J end by 7 bases, with 17 bases between. The CDR3 has 14 residues. Germline lookup yields CDR1 SGHNT and CDR2 YYREEE (reference sequence). The CDR3 loop reads CASSLGKNGNEAFF. In nucleotides, the CDR3 is TGTGCCAGCAGCCTCGGGAAAAATGGAAATGAAGCTTTCTTT. Based on the CDR3 plus reference TRBV5-4 and TRBJ1-1, the full variable domain is ETGVTQSPTHLIKTRGQQVTLRCSSQSGHNTVSWYQQALGQGPQFIFQYYREEENGRGNFPPRFSGLQFPNYSSELNVNALELDDSALYLCASSLGKNGNEAFFGQGTRLTVV.

The chain employs TRBV12-3 or TRBV12-4 and TRBJ1-1, with unresolved D. This CDR3 region has 12 residues. With 6 bases removed from V and 10 bases from J, the gap between germline ends came to 15 bases. The CDR3 region has the DNA TGTGCCAGCAGCCAACACGGTCTTATAGCTTTCTTT. Translation: CASSQHGLIAFF.

V and J are TRBV12-3 or TRBV12-4 and TRBJ1-2; D is unclear. Trimming stripped 1 base from V and 8 bases from J, with 8 bases between. The CDR3 sequence is 12 residues long. Here the CDR3 DNA reads TGTGCCAGCAGTTTAGACCAAAGGGGCTACACCTTC. It yields the protein CASSLDQRGYTF.

The chain has TRBV15 and TRBJ1-3; D is unclear. The germline gives CDR1 LNHNV, CDR2 YYDKDF (reference sequence). The CDR3 covers 11 residues. The V end was cut by 0 bases, the J end by 7 bases, with 1 base between. The DNA of the CDR3 is TGTGCCACCAGCAGAGACAACACCATATATTTT. It codes for CATSRDNTIYF.

V usage is TRBV13 and J usage is TRBJ1-1; D gene ambiguous. The CDR3 covers 15 residues. In germline, CDR1 is PRHDT, CDR2 FYEKMQ (reference sequence). The ends were cut back, 5 bases at V and 3 bases at J, with 16 bases in the middle. CDR3 nucleotide sequence: TGTGCCAGCAGCGAAACGGGATACGTGGACACTGAAGCTTTCTTT. Its protein product is CASSETGYVDTEAFF. Full variable domain (remainder filled in from reference TRBV13 and TRBJ1-1): AAGVIQSPRHLIKEKRETATLKCYPIPRHDTVYWYQQGPGQDPQFLISFYEKMQSDKGSIPDRFSAQQFSDYHSELNMSSLELGDSALYFCASSETGYVDTEAFFGQGTRLTVV.

This rearrangement joins TRBV27 to TRBJ1-2, with 7 bases that match TRBD1. In germline, CDR1 is MNHEY, CDR2 SMNVEV (reference sequence). V was pared by 5 bases and J by 5 bases, with 5 bases of the junction left unmatched. The CDR3 contains 13 residues. The CDR3 coding sequence is TGTGCCAGCAGTCCGACAGGGAAATATGGCTACACCTTC. Translation: CASSPTGKYGYTF.

V is TRBV10-3 and J is TRBJ1-1; possible D gene TRBD1, 5 bases. Germline V gene lookup returns CDR1 ENHRY and CDR2 SYGVKD. The V gene lost 9 bases and the J gene lost 6 bases, with 11 bases spanning the gap. There are 11 residues in the CDR3. CDR3 loop: CAIGGGAEAFF. CDR3 DNA sequence: TGTGCCATAGGCGGGGGGGCTGAAGCTTTCTTT.

The chain couples TRBV19 to TRBJ1-2; D is possibly TRBD1 (6 bases). Trimming removed 2 bases at V and 1 base at J, with 14 bases between. The length of the CDR3 is 16 residues. Germline CDR1 LNHDA, CDR2 SQIVND (reference sequence). The CDR3 region has the DNA TGTGCCAGTAGTATAAAACAGGGTTTGGGTAACTATGGCTACACCTTC. The encoded protein is CASSIKQGLGNYGYTF.

V gene TRBV29-1 combines with J gene TRBJ1-2; weak D call: TRBD1 (5 bases). The CDR3 length is 11 residues. Looked up from germline, CDR1 is SQVTM and CDR2 is ANQGSEA. V gave up 4 bases and J gave up 8 bases, with 11 bases separating them. The CDR3 DNA reads as TGCAGCGTTGCAGGGCCTAGGGGCTACACCTTC. Protein sequence: CSVAGPRGYTF. Based on the CDR3 plus reference TRBV29-1 and TRBJ1-2, the full variable domain is SAVISQKPSRDICQRGTSLTIQCQVDSQVTMMFWYRQQPGQSLTLIATANQGSEATYESGFVIDKFPISRPNLTFSTLTVSNMSPEDSSIYLCSVAGPRGYTFGSGTRLTVV.

This clone was recorded only once. V and J are TRBV10-2 and TRBJ1-3; D unresolved. CDR1 WSHSY and CDR2 SAAADI come from the germline V gene. The CDR3 totals 14 residues. V gave up 3 bases and J gave up 1 base, with 7 bases separating them. CDR3 residues: CASSDGGSGNTIYF. The CDR3 DNA reads as TGCGCCAGCAGTGATGGAGGGTCTGGAAACACCATATATTTT.

The rearrangement uses TRBV29-1 and TRBJ1-2, with D uncertain. CDR3 length: 11 residues. V shed 4 bases and J shed 4 bases, with 7 bases lying between them. Germline V lookup: CDR1 SQVTM, CDR2 ANQGSEA. The CDR3 sequence is CSVAGSYGYTF. The CDR3 nucleotides are TGCAGCGTTGCGGGAAGCTATGGCTACACCTTC. The whole variable domain, remainder taken from reference TRBV29-1 and TRBJ1-2, is SAVISQKPSRDICQRGTSLTIQCQVDSQVTMMFWYRQQPGQSLTLIATANQGSEATYESGFVIDKFPISRPNLTFSTLTVSNMSPEDSSIYLCSVAGSYGYTFGSGTRLTVV.

V gene TRBV9 combines with J gene TRBJ1-2; TRBD1 agrees at 7 bases. The CDR3 is 13 residues long. V shed 0 bases and J 7 bases; nucleotides not matched to a gene: 3. Germline CDR1 reads SGDLS; CDR2 reads YYNGEE. In DNA, the CDR3 is TGTGCCAGCAGCGTAGGACAGGGCGGTGGCTACACCTTC. Translation: CASSVGQGGGYTF.

The rearrangement links TRBV13 to TRBJ1-6; 10 bases match TRBD1. Trimming took 5 bases from V and 15 from J; bases not matched to a gene: 10. The germline V gene has CDR1 PRHDT and CDR2 FYEKMQ (reference sequence). This CDR3 contains 14 residues. CDR3 DNA sequence: TGTGCCAGCAGCAACCGGGACAGGGGCACAGTCCTCCACTTT. Translated, it gives CASSNRDRGTVLHF.

The J gene is TRBJ1-4, the V gene TRBV24-1, with TRBD1 identical over 10 bases. V was pared by 4 bases and J by 8 bases, with 6 bases of the junction left unmatched. Germline CDR1 and CDR2: KGHDR and SFDVKD. This CDR3 comprises 15 residues. CDR3 protein: CATSDQGQGSEKLFF. The CDR3 nucleotides read TGTGCCACCAGTGACCAGGGACAGGGGAGCGAAAAACTGTTTTTT.

The chain couples TRBV10-3 to TRBJ2-2, with D perhaps TRBD1 or TRBD2 (6 bases each). CDR3 length equals 14 residues. Looked up from germline, CDR1 is ENHRY and CDR2 is SYGVKD. V was pared by 7 bases and J by 6 bases, with 15 bases between. CDR3 loop: CAINVGGNSGELFF. CDR3 nucleotide sequence: TGTGCCATCAATGTAGGGGGGAATTCCGGGGAGCTGTTTTTT.

This chain joins TRBV7-9 and TRBJ1-1; D not resolved. V lost 1 base to trimming and J lost 0 bases, with 9 bases between them. The CDR3 has 15 amino acids. The V gene's germline CDR1 is SEHNR and CDR2 FQNEAQ (reference sequence). The CDR3 spells CASSLGEILNTEAFF. Written as DNA, the CDR3 is TGTGCCAGCAGCTTAGGTGAGATCTTGAACACTGAAGCTTTCTTT.

This clone showed up just once. The chain joins TRBV9 to TRBJ2-6; D is uncertain. The CDR3 has 14 residues. The V end lost 4 bases, the J end lost 2 bases, and 7 bases lay between the germline ends. Per the germline V gene, CDR1 is SGDLS and CDR2 is YYNGEE. The CDR3 here is CASSPFTGANVLTF. The DNA for the CDR3 is TGTGCCAGCAGCCCCTTTACTGGGGCCAACGTCCTGACTTTC.

The rearrangement joins TRBV7-9 to TRBJ1-4; TRBD1 might be the D (6 bases). The CDR3 contains 12 residues. Trimming pared 2 bases from V and 10 bases from J, leaving 8 bases between. The germline CDR1 and CDR2 sequences are SEHNR and FQNEAQ (reference sequence). The CDR3 DNA is TGTGCCAGCAGCTTACAGGGGAGAAAACTGTTTTTT. Protein: CASSLQGRKLFF.

V and J are TRBV3-1 (or the pseudogene TRBV3-2) and TRBJ2-2; possibly TRBD2 for D (5 bases). The CDR3 covers 15 residues. Germline lookup yields CDR1 LGHDT and CDR2 YNNKEL (reference sequence). Deletions cut 2 bases from V and 7 bases from J, with 14 bases between. The CDR3 DNA sequence: TGTGCCAGCAGCCAATCTTCGGGGTCCGGCGGGGAGCTGTTTTTT. This codes for CASSQSSGSGGELFF.